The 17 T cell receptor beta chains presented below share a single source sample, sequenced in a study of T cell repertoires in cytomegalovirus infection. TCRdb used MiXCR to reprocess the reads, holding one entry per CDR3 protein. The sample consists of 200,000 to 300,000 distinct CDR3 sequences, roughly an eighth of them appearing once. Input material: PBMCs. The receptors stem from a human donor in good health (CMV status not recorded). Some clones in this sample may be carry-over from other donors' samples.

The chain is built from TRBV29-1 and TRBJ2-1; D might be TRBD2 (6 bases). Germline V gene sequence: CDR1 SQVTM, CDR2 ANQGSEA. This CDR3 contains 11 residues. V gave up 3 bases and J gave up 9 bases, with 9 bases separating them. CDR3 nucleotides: TGCAGCGTTGAGGGAGCGGGTGAGCAGTTCTTC. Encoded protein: CSVEGAGEQFF.

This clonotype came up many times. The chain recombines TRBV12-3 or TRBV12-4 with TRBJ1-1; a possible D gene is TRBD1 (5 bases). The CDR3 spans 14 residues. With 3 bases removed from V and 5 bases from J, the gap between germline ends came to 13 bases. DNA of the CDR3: TGTGCCAGCAGTTTTAGTCGGGGCGGAACTGAAGCTTTCTTT. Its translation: CASSFSRGGTEAFF.

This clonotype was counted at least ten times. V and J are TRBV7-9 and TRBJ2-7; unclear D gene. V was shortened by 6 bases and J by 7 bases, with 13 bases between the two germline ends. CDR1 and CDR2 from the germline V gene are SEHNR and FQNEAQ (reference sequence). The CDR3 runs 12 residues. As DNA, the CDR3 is TGTGCCAGCAGTTATGAGGTTCGGGAGCAGTACTTC. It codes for CASSYEVREQYF.

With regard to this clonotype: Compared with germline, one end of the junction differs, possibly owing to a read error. The CDR3 protein is CASREGIGGYTF. As DNA, the CDR3 is TGTGCCAGCAGGGAAGGAATAGGAGGCTACACCTTC. V gene TRBV6-1 combines with J gene TRBJ1-2; D uncertain. Germline CDR1 reads MNHNS; CDR2 reads SASEGT. This CDR3 spans 12 amino acids.

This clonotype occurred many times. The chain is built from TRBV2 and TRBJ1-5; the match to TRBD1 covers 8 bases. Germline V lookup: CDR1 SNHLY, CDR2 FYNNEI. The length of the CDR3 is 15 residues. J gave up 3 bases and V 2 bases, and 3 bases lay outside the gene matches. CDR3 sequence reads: CASSEIQGVNQPQHF. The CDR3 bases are TGTGCCAGCAGTGAAATACAGGGGGTCAATCAGCCCCAGCATTTT.

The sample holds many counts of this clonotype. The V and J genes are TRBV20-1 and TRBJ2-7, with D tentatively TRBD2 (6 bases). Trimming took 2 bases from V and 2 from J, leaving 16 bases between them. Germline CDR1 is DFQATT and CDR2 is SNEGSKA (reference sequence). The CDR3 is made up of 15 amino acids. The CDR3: CSARRVGREPYEQYF. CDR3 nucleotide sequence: TGCAGTGCTAGAAGGGTTGGGCGGGAACCCTACGAGCAGTACTTC.

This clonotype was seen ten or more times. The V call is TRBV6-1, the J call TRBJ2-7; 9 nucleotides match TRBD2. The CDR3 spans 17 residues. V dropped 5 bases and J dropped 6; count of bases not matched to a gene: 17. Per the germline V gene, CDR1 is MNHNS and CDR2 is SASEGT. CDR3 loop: CASSMSIGGGAVTEQYF. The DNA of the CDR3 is TGTGCCAGCAGTATGTCGATTGGCGGGGGGGCTGTCACCGAGCAGTACTTC.

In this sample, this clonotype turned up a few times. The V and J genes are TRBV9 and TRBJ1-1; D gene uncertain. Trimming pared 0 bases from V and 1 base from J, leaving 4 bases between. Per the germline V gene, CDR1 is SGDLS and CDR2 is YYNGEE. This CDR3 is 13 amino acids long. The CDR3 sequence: CASSVGRNTEAFF. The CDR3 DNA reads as TGTGCCAGCAGCGTAGGACGGAACACTGAAGCTTTCTTT.

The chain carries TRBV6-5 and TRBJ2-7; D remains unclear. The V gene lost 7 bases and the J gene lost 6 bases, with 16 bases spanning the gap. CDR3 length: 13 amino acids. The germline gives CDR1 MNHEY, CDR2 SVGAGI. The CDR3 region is CASINMGSSEQYF. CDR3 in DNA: TGTGCCAGCATTAACATGGGTAGTTCCGAGCAGTACTTC.

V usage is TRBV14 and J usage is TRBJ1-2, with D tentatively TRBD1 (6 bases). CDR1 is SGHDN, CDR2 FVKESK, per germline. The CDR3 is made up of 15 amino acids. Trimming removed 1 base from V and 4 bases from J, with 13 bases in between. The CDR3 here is CASSQVQGNFYGYTF. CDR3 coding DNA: TGTGCCAGCAGCCAAGTTCAGGGGAACTTCTATGGCTACACCTTC.

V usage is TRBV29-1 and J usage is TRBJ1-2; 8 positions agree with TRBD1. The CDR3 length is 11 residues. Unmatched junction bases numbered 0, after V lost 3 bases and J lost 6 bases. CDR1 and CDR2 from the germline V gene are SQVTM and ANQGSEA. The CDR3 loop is CSVEDRDGYTF. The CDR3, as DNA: TGCAGCGTTGAGGACAGGGATGGCTACACCTTC.

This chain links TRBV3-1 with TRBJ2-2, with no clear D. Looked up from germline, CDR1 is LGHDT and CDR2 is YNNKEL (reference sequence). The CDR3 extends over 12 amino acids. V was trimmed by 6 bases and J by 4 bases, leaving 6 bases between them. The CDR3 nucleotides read TGTGCCAGCAGTCCCGGCACCGGGGAGCTGTTTTTT. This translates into CASSPGTGELFF.

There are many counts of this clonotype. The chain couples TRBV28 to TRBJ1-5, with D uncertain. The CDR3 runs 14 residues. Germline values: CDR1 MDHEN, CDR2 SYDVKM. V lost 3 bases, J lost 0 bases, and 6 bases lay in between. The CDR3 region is CASSFANSNQPQHF. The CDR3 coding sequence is TGTGCCAGCAGTTTCGCAAATAGCAATCAGCCCCAGCATTTT.

CDR3 sequence: CASSYVTSGSETQYF. The DNA for the CDR3 is TGTGCCAGCAGTTATGTAACTAGCGGGAGCGAGACCCAGTACTTC. V is TRBV6-2 or TRBV6-3 and J is TRBJ2-5; 11 nucleotides align to TRBD2. The CDR3 loop spans 15 amino acids. Germline V gives CDR1 MNHEY, CDR2 SVGEGT. V trimming: 3 bases; J trimming: 5 bases; junction bases outside the gene matches: 5.

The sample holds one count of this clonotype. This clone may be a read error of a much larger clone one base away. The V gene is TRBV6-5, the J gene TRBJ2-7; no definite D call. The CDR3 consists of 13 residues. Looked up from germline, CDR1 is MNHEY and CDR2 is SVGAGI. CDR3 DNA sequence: TGTGCCAACAGTTACCGAGAAACCTACGAGCAGTACTTC. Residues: CANSYRETYEQYF.

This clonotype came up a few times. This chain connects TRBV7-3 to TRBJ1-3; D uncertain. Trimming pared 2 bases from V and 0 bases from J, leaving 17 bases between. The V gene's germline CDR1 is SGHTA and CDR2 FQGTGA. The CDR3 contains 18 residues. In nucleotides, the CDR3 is TGTGCCAGCAGCTTAGATCCCGCCCTCCAAAGCTCTGGAAACACCATATATTTT. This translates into CASSLDPALQSSGNTIYF.

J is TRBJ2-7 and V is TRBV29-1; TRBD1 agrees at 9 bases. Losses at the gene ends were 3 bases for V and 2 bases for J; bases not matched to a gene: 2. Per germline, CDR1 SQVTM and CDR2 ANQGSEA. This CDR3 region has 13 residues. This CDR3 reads CSVERQGAYEQYF. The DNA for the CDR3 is TGCAGCGTTGAGAGACAGGGGGCCTACGAGCAGTACTTC.